Given below is one TCR beta chain in context. The sample belongs to a study of Ad26.COV2.S vaccination and SARS-CoV-2 variants. Profiled with immunoSEQ multiplex PCR; TCRdb holds only in-frame clones, not every one. The table lists about 680,000 clones, more than 70% of them singletons. Documented treatment: some 20 received Ad26.COV2.S at low or high dose, single or two shots; roughly five received placebo; per-sample allocation not given. Collection of samples fell on day 63 after the first vaccine or placebo injection. V was clipped by 0 bases and J by 0 bases, with 11 bases between them. The CDR3 is made up of 16 amino acids. Germline V lookup: CDR1 KGHSH, CDR2 LQKENI.

The receptor's source is a person between 18 and 65 years old who received the Ad26.COV2.S COVID-19 vaccine or a placebo. This chain links TRBV18 with TRBJ1-2; the D is unclear. The sequencing here drew on peripheral blood, taken in a trial of Ad26.COV2.S vaccine versus placebo. CDR3 loop: CASSPPWAGANYGYTF. Written as DNA, the CDR3 is TGTGCCAGCTCACCACCGTGGGCAGGAGCTAACTATGGCTACACCTTC.